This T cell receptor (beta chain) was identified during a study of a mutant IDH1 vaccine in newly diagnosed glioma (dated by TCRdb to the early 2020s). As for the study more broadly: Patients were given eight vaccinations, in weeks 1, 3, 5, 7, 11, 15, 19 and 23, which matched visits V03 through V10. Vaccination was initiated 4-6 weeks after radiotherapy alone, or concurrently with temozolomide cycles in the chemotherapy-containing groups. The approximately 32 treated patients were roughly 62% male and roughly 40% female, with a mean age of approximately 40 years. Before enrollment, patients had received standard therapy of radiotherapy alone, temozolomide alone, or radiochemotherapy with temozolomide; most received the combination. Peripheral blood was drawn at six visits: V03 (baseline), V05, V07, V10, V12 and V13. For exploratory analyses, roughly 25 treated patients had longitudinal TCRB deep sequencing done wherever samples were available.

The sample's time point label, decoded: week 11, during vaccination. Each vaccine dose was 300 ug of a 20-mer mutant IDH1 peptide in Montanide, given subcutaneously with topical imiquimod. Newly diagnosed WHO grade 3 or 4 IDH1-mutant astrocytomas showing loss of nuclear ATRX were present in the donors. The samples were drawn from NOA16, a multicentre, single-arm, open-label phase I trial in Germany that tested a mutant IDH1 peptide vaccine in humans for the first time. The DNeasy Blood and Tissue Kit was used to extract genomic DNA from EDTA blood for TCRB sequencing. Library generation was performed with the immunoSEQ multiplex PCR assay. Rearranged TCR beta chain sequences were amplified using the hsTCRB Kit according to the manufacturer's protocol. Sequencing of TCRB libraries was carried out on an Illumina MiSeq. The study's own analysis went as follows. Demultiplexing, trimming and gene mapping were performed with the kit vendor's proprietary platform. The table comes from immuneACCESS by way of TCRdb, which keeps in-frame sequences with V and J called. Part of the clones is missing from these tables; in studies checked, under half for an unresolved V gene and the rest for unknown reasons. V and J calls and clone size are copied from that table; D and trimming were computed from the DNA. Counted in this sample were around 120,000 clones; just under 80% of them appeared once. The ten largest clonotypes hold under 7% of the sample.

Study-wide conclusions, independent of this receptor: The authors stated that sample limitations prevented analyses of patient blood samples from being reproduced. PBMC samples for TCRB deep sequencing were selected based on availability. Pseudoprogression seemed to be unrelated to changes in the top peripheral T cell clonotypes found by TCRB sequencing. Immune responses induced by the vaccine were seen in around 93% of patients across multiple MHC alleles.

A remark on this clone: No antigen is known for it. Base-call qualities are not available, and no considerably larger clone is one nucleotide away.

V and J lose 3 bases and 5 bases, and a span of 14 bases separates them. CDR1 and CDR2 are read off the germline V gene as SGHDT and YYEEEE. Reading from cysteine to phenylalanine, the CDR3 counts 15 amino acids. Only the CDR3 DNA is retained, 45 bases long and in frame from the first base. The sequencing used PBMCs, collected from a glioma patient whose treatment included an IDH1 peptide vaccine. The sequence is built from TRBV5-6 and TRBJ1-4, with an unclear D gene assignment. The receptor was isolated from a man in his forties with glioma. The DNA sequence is TGTGCCAGCAGCTCATCAGAGGGAAGGAATGAAAAACTGTTTTTT. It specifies CASSSSEGRNEKLFF.